These 6 T cell receptor beta chains were sequenced from one sample in a study of CD8 T cells in Susac syndrome. Random hexamers were used to reverse transcribe the RNA input (roughly 0.5 to 1 ug). MiXCR, applied by TCRdb to the immunoSEQ multiplex PCR reads, yields one record per CDR3 protein. The table lists tens of thousands of distinct CDR3 sequences, around 94% of them singletons. The sequenced material came from CD4+ T cells from PBMCs. The receptors originated from a human donor with Susac syndrome.

The J gene is TRBJ1-5, the V gene TRBV19; 7 bases match TRBD1. From germline, CDR1 is LNHDA and CDR2 SQIVND (reference sequence). Trimming took 5 bases from V and 6 from J; bases not matched to a gene: 1. This CDR3 comprises 12 residues. CDR3 residues: CASSDRAQPQHF. CDR3 coding DNA: TGTGCCAGTAGTGACAGGGCTCAGCCCCAGCATTTT.

This chain uses TRBV20-1 with TRBJ2-7; 10 bases fit TRBD1. The V gene end was trimmed by 1 base and the J gene end by 3 bases; junction bases not matched to a gene: 0. From germline, CDR1 is DFQATT and CDR2 SNEGSKA (reference sequence). This CDR3 comprises 13 residues. CDR3 DNA sequence: TGCAGTGCTAGAGGGACAGGGGGCTACGAGCAGTACTTC. This codes for CSARGTGGYEQYF.

J is TRBJ2-2 and V is TRBV6-5; no clear D. Germline assignment: CDR1 MNHEY and CDR2 SVGAGI. Trimming stripped 8 bases from V and 6 bases from J, with 19 bases between. The CDR3 is made up of 15 amino acids. In DNA, the CDR3 is TGTGCCAGCGGCCGAGCCCAGACTCAGGCCGGGGAGCTGTTTTTT. Translating it yields CASGRAQTQAGELFF.

The chain uses TRBV2 and TRBJ1-6, with 10 nucleotides matching TRBD1. V was clipped by 7 bases and J by 7 bases; unmatched bases: 7. The CDR3 runs to 15 residues. Germline assignment: CDR1 SNHLY and CDR2 FYNNEI. CDR3 in amino acids: CASTWRTGGNSPLHF. The CDR3 DNA follows: TGTGCCAGCACTTGGAGGACAGGGGGGAATTCACCCCTCCACTTT.

The V and J genes are TRBV4-1 and TRBJ1-6; D not certain. Trimming stripped 6 bases from V and 6 bases from J, with 9 bases between. This CDR3 comprises 13 residues. Per the germline V gene, CDR1 is MGHRA and CDR2 is YSYEKL. The CDR3 DNA is TGCGCCAGCAGTGAAGGAGTTAATTCACCCCTCCACTTT. This gives the protein CASSEGVNSPLHF.

V and J are TRBV19 and TRBJ2-4, with a weak D call TRBD1 (6 bases). Per the germline V gene, CDR1 is LNHDA and CDR2 is SQIVND (reference sequence). Trimming pared 7 bases from V and 7 bases from J, leaving 14 bases between. This CDR3 region has 13 residues. The CDR3, as DNA: TGTGCCAGTACCGGAACAGGGTCCAACATTCAGTACTTC. It encodes CASTGTGSNIQYF.